This T cell receptor beta chain was recovered during a study of shared clonotypes between healthy human individuals. Study findings and constraints: Only blood was sampled, and tissue TCR repertoires likely differ from blood ones. Large sequencing depth failed to make sorted-subset sequencing complete, rarefaction showed. What naive subsets generally showed was a larger estimated richness than memory subsets showed.

Genomic DNA (from each subset) was split evenly across several immunoSEQ plates. The table came from immunoSEQ multiplex PCR; TCRdb's copy has only in-frame clones and leaves some out. This table has under 1,100,000 clones, around 76% appearing once. Germline values: CDR1 SGHTA, CDR2 FQGNSA. The CDR3 is made up of 15 amino acids. Germline trimming cut 5 bases from V and 8 bases from J; bases unmatched to any gene: 4. About this clone itself: Its antigen is unknown.

The specimen sequenced was memory CD4+ T cells sorted from blood. Documented subset: CD45RA-negative fraction. The chain carries TRBV7-2 and TRBJ2-1; 15 nucleotides align to TRBD2. The origin of this receptor is a young man in good health. CDR3: CASSPGLAGGHEQFF. The CDR3 DNA sequence: TGTGCCAGCAGCCCGGGACTAGCGGGAGGACATGAGCAGTTCTTC. Complete variable domain (other parts from reference TRBV7-2 and TRBJ2-1): GAGVSQSPSNKVTEKGKDVELRCDPISGHTALYWYRQSLGQGLEFLIYFQGNSAPDKSGLPSDRFSAERTGGSVSTLTIQRTQQEDSAVYLCASSPGLAGGHEQFFGPGTRLTVL.